Following are 16 T cell receptor beta chains from one sample sequenced in a study of T cells in localized non-small cell lung cancer. Sequencing was performed with immunoSEQ multiplex PCR; in TCRdb, only in-frame clones are kept and a portion is missing. The sample lists about 130,000 clones, more than 80% seen once, with roughly 1.8% in the top ten. The source was peripheral blood, collected before any cancer treatment. These receptors were taken from a female donor older than 55 with stage I lung adenocarcinoma.

V usage is TRBV27 and J usage is TRBJ1-5; maybe TRBD1 (6 bases). V was trimmed by 3 bases and J by 4 bases, leaving 13 bases between them. The CDR3 is made up of 15 amino acids. Looked up from germline, CDR1 is MNHEY and CDR2 is SMNVEV (reference sequence). This CDR3 is CASSLGAARNQPQHF. DNA for the CDR3: TGTGCCAGCAGTTTGGGGGCGGCGAGGAATCAGCCCCAGCATTTT.

This rearrangement joins TRBV28 to TRBJ2-3; D is uncertain. Trimming shortened V by 6 bases and J by 0 bases, and 4 bases separated the two germline ends. This CDR3 contains 12 residues. Germline CDR1 and CDR2: MDHEN and SYDVKM. Written as DNA, the CDR3 is TGTGCCAGCAGCACTAGCACAGATACGCAGTATTTT. It yields the protein CASSTSTDTQYF.

The CDR3 here is CASNPGTANTGELFF. For the CDR3, the DNA is TGCGCCAGCAACCCCGGGACAGCGAACACCGGGGAGCTGTTTTTT. The genes are TRBV5-1 and TRBJ2-2; TRBD1 agrees at 7 bases. V was pared by 6 bases and J by 0 bases, with 5 bases of the junction left unmatched. Germline values: CDR1 SGHRS, CDR2 YFSETQ. The CDR3 length is 15 residues.

The chain carries TRBV7-9 and TRBJ2-7; 10 bases agree with TRBD1. Germline assignment: CDR1 SEHNR and CDR2 FQNEAQ (reference sequence). The CDR3 consists of 14 residues. Trimming at V came to 3 bases and at J to 2 bases, leaving 1 base not matched to a gene. The DNA for the CDR3 is TGTGCCAGCAGCTTTGGGACAGGGGCCTACGAGCAGTACTTC. Its protein is CASSFGTGAYEQYF.

This chain joins TRBV7-6 and TRBJ1-4; 7 bases align to TRBD1. CDR3 length equals 16 residues. The trim removed 5 bases at V and 5 bases at J, leaving 11 bases unmatched. Germline values: CDR1 SGHVS, CDR2 FNYEAQ. The CDR3 protein is CASSRSTGVRNEKLFF. The CDR3 coding sequence is TGTGCCAGCAGCCGCAGCACAGGGGTCCGAAATGAAAAACTGTTTTTT.

CDR3 residues: CASSRWGGEYEQYF. The CDR3 DNA sequence: TGTGCCAGCTCTCGGTGGGGGGGAGAGTACGAGCAGTACTTC. The chain joins TRBV18 to TRBJ2-7, with 7 bases that match TRBD2. V gave up 6 bases and J gave up 4 bases; unmatched junction bases: 9. CDR3 length: 14 residues. Germline V gene data show CDR1 as KGHSH and CDR2 as LQKENI.

The chain employs TRBV10-3 and TRBJ2-2; D not resolved. The CDR3 runs to 13 residues. V shed 11 bases and J shed 5 bases, with 15 bases lying between them. Looked up from germline, CDR1 is ENHRY and CDR2 is SYGVKD. The CDR3, as DNA: TGTGCCCTGCGGACGGAAGGAACCGGGGAGCTGTTTTTT. Its translation: CALRTEGTGELFF.

The V gene is TRBV10-3, the J gene TRBJ1-1; 9 bases are a match to TRBD1. This CDR3 has 12 residues. Germline lookup yields CDR1 ENHRY and CDR2 SYGVKD. With 4 bases clipped from V and 9 bases from J, the junction kept 3 bases outside the gene matches. CDR3 amino acids: CAISAGQGKAFF. The CDR3 DNA reads as TGTGCCATCAGTGCCGGACAGGGGAAAGCTTTCTTT.

Points on this clone: A junction end diverges from the germline sequence, so it may reflect a read error. The chain couples TRBV5-1 to TRBJ2-7; 8 nucleotides align to TRBD2. The germline CDR1 and CDR2 sequences are SGHRS and YFSETQ. CDR3 length equals 18 residues. Written as DNA, the CDR3 is TGCGCCAGCTGCTTCGGCGGGCCGGGGGGGACGCACTCCTACGAGCAGTACTTC. Amino acid sequence: CASCFGGPGGTHSYEQYF. Supplemented by reference TRBV5-1 and TRBJ2-7, the full variable domain reads KAGVTQTPRYLIKTRGQQVTLSCSPISGHRSVSWYQQTPGQGLQFLFEYFSETQRNKGNFPGRFSGRQFSNSRSEMNVSTLELGDSALYLCASCFGGPGGTHSYEQYFGPGTRLTVT.

The rearrangement links TRBV10-3 to TRBJ2-1; 9 positions match TRBD2. The CDR3 is made up of 16 amino acids. Germline values: CDR1 ENHRY, CDR2 SYGVKD. V was clipped by 7 bases and J by 0 bases; unmatched bases: 7. This CDR3 is CAINHIAGDSYNEQFF. The CDR3 DNA sequence: TGTGCCATCAACCACATAGCGGGAGACTCCTACAATGAGCAGTTCTTC.

The table lists this clone with a few counts. The chain recombines TRBV27 with TRBJ2-3; 7 nucleotides match TRBD2. Germline trimming cut 5 bases from V and 3 bases from J; bases unmatched to any gene: 11. Germline V gene data show CDR1 as MNHEY and CDR2 as SMNVEV (reference sequence). The CDR3 consists of 16 residues. CDR3 bases: TGTGCCAGCAGTAGGAGCGCGGGAGAGGGAACAGATACGCAGTATTTT. Protein: CASSRSAGEGTDTQYF.

V usage is TRBV29-1 and J usage is TRBJ2-1; D remains ambiguous. V lost 0 bases and J lost 8, with 17 bases in between. CDR1 SQVTM and CDR2 ANQGSEA come from the germline V gene. The CDR3 runs to 15 residues. The CDR3 DNA reads as TGCAGCGTTGAAGATCTGGGAACTGAGATCGATGAGCAGTTCTTC. Amino acid sequence: CSVEDLGTEIDEQFF.

V is TRBV14 and J is TRBJ2-7; D might be TRBD1 (6 bases). Germline V gene lookup returns CDR1 SGHDN and CDR2 FVKESK. This CDR3 has 13 amino acids. Trimming left V 2 bases short and J 6 bases short, with 11 bases between. Here the CDR3 DNA reads TGTGCCAGCAGCCAAATCCCAGGGGCCGAGCAGTACTTC. Translated, it gives CASSQIPGAEQYF.

J is TRBJ2-1 and V is TRBV10-3, with 12 bases that match TRBD1. V shed 10 bases, J shed 8 bases, and the junction held 6 bases outside the gene matches. Germline CDR1 ENHRY, CDR2 SYGVKD. This CDR3 region has 13 residues. Here the CDR3 reads CASRDRGLYEQFF. For the CDR3, the DNA is TGTGCCAGCCGGGACAGGGGGCTCTATGAGCAGTTCTTC.

The chain has TRBV21-1 and TRBJ1-1. TRBV21-1 is a documented pseudogene. The CDR3 is 18 amino acids. The CDR3 loop reads CASSKVPRGRDVTTEAFF. The CDR3 DNA reads as TGTGCCAGCAGCAAAGTCCCCCGGGGGCGGGATGTAACTACTGAAGCTTTCTTT.

This sequence joins TRBV2 and TRBJ1-1; possible D gene TRBD1, 5 bases. Trimming stripped 8 bases from V and 0 bases from J, with 13 bases between. The CDR3 runs 14 residues. The germline V gene has CDR1 SNHLY and CDR2 FYNNEI. This CDR3 is CASGIGTMNTEAFF. The DNA for the CDR3 is TGTGCCAGCGGAATCGGGACCATGAACACTGAAGCTTTCTTT.